The entry below gives a single TCR beta chain sequence along with its context. Its specificity is unknown. Germline V gene sequence: CDR1 SGHTA, CDR2 FQGNSA. V was shortened by 7 bases and J by 0 bases, with 13 bases between the two germline ends. The CDR3 loop spans 15 amino acids. Via MiXCR, TCRdb re-called the 5' RACE reads, giving one row per CDR3 protein. The data contain fewer than 650,000 distinct CDR3 sequences, roughly 13% of them singletons. This entry is derived from a study of CD8 T cells in ankylosing spondylitis. Regarding the study as a whole: Significant enrichment of disease-linked clones was reportedly seen in matched ankylosing spondylitis synovial fluid. Prior literature has documented some motif variants in synovial fluid and blood from reactive arthritis. Disease-associated clones were CD8+ and fairly uncommon in peripheral blood. A TCR beta motif of fewer than ten highly homologous variants appeared characteristic of ankylosing spondylitis blood.

The rearrangement joins TRBV7-2 to TRBJ1-5; no firm D call. The sequence was collected from a male donor with ankylosing spondylitis. Sample: blood, either unsorted or a sorted T cell fraction (not recorded which). The CDR3 nucleotides read TGTGCCAGCACCCCCTTGGGGTATAGCAATCAGCCCCAGCATTTT. This codes for CASTPLGYSNQPQHF.